The entry below gives a single TCR beta chain sequence along with its context. The data were obtained in a study of cytomegalovirus exposure and HLA in healthy donors. Primers: 60 Vbeta forward and 13 Jbeta reverse. Profiling relied on immunoSEQ multiplex PCR, and the TCRdb table lists in-frame clones only, not all of them. The sample has 130,000 to 150,000 clones, about 64% seen once; the top ten hold 2.5% to 3.5%. V was clipped by 6 bases and J by 4 bases; unmatched bases: 8. The germline CDR1 and CDR2 sequences are MNHEY and SMNVEV (reference sequence). The CDR3 is made up of 15 amino acids. This TCR derives from a woman aged 25 to 39 in good health and CMV-seropositive. The specimen was PBMCs. This chain links TRBV27 with TRBJ1-2; the match to TRBD1 covers 10 bases. The CDR3 DNA is TGTGCCAGCAGGGAACTGGGACAGGGGAGCTATGGCTACACCTTC. It translates to CASRELGQGSYGYTF.